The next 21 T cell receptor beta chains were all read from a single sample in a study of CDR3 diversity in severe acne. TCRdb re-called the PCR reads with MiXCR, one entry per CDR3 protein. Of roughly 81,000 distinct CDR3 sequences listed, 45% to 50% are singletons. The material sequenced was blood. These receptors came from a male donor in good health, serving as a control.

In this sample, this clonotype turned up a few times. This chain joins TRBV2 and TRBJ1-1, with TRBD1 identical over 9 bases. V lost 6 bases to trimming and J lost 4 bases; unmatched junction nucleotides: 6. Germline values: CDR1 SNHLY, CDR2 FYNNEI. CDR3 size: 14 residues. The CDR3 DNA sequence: TGTGCCAGCAGGGACAGGGGTGGTTTCACTGAAGCTTTCTTT. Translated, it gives CASRDRGGFTEAFF.

The CDR3 loop reads CATSRPDRVSEQYF. For the CDR3, the DNA is TGTGCCACCAGCAGACCCGACAGGGTATCCGAGCAGTACTTC. The V gene is TRBV15, the J gene TRBJ2-7; 7 bases align to TRBD1. With 2 bases clipped from V and 6 bases from J, the junction kept 7 bases outside the gene matches. Germline V gene sequence: CDR1 LNHNV, CDR2 YYDKDF (reference sequence). CDR3 size: 14 residues.

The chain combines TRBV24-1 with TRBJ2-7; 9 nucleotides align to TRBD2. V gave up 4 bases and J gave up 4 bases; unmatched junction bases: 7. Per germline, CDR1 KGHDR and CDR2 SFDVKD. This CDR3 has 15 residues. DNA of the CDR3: TGTGCCACCAGTGAAGGAGCTAGCGGGAATTACGAGCAGTACTTC. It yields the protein CATSEGASGNYEQYF.

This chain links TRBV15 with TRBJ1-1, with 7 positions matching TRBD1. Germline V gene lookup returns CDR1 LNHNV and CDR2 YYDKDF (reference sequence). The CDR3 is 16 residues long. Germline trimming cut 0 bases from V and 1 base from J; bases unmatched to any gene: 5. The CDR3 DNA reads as TGTGCCACCAGCAGAGATTCGGCAGGGGGGAACACTGAAGCTTTCTTT. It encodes CATSRDSAGGNTEAFF.

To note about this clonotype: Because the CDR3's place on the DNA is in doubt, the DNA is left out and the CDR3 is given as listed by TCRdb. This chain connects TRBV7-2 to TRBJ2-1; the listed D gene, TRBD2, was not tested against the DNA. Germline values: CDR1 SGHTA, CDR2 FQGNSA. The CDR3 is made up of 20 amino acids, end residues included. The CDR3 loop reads CASSFYICSAKRVSYNEQFF.

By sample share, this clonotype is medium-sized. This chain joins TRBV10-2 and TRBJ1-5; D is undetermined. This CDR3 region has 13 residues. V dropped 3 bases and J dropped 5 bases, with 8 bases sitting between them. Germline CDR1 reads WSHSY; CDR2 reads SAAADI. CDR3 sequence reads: CASSDKGHQPQHF. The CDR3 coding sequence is TGCGCCAGCAGTGATAAAGGACATCAGCCCCAGCATTTT.

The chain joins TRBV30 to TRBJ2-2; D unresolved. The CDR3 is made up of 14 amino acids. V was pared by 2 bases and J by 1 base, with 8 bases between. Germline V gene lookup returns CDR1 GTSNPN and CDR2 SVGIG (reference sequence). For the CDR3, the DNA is TGTGCCTGGAGTTGGAGAGAGAACACCGGGGAGCTGTTTTTT. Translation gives CAWSWRENTGELFF.

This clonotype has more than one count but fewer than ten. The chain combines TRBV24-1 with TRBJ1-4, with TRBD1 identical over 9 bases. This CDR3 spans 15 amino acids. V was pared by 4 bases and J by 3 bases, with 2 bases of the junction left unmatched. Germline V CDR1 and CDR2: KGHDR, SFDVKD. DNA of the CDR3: TGTGCCACCAGTGACCGACAGGGGGCTAATGAAAAACTGTTTTTT. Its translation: CATSDRQGANEKLFF.

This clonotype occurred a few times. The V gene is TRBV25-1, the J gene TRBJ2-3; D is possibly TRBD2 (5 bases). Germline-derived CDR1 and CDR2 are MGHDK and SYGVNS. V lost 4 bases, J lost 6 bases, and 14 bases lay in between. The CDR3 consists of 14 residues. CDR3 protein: CASSVGTRTDTQYF. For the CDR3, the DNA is TGTGCCAGCAGTGTAGGTACTAGAACCGATACGCAGTATTTT.

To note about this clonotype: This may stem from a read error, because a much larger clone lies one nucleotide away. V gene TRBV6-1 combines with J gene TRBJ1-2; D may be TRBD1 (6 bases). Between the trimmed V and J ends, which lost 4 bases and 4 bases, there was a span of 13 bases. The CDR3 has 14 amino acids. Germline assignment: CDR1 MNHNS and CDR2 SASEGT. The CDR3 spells CASSGRRGSYGYTF. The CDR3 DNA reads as TGTGCCAGCAGTGGTCGGAGGGGGTCCTATGGCTACACCTTC.

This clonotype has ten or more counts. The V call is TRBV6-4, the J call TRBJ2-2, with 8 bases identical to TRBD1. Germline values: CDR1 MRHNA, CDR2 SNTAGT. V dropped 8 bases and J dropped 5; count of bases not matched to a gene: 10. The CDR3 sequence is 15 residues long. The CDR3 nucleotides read TGTGCCAGCCGAACAGGGGGTACGGGAACCGGGGAGCTGTTTTTT. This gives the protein CASRTGGTGTGELFF.

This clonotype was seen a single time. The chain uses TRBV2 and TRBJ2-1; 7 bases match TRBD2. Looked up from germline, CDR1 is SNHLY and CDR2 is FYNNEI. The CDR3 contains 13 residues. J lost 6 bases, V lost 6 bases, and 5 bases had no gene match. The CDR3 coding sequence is TGTGCCAGCAGGGAAAGCGGGGCCAATGAGCAGTTCTTC. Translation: CASRESGANEQFF.

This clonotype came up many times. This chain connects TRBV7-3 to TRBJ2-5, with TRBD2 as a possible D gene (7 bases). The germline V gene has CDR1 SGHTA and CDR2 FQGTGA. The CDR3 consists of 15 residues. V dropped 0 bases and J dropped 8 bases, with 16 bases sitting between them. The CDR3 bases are TGTGCCAGCAGCTTAACGTCCGGGGGGCCAGTTACCCAGTACTTC. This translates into CASSLTSGGPVTQYF. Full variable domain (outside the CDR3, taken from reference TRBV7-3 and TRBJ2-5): GAGVSQTPSNKVTEKGKYVELRCDPISGHTALYWYRQSLGQGPEFLIYFQGTGAADDSGLPNDRFFAVRPEGSVSTLKIQRTERGDSAVYLCASSLTSGGPVTQYFGPGTRLLVL.

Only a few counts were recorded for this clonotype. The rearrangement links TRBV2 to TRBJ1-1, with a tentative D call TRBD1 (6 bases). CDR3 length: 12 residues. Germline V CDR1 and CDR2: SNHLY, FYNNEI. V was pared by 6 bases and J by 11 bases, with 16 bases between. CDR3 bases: TGTGCCAGCAGCGAGAACACGGGGGCCGCTTTCTTT. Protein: CASSENTGAAFF.

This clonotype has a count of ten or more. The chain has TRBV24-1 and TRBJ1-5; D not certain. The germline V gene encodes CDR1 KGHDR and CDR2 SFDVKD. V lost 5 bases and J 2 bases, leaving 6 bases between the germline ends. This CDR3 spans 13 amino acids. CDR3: CATSVVGNQPQHF. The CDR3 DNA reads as TGTGCCACCAGTGTAGTGGGCAATCAGCCCCAGCATTTT.

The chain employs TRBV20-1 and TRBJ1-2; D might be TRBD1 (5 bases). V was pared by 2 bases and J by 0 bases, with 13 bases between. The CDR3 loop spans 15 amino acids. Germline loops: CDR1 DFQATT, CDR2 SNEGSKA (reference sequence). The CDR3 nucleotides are TGCAGTGCTAGATCTGGGACTGTGGCTAACTATGGCTACACCTTC. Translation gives CSARSGTVANYGYTF.

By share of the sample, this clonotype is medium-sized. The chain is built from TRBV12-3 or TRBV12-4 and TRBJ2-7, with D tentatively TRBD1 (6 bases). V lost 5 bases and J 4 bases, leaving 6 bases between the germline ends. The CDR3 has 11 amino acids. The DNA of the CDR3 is TGTGCCAGCAGTCAGGGGTACGAGCAGTACTTC. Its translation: CASSQGYEQYF.

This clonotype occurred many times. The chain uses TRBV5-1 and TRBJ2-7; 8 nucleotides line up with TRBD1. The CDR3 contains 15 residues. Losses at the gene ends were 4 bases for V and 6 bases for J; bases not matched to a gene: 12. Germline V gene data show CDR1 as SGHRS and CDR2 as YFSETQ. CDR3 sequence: CASSHSTGGRGEQYF. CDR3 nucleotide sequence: TGCGCCAGCAGCCATTCAACAGGGGGTAGGGGCGAGCAGTACTTC.

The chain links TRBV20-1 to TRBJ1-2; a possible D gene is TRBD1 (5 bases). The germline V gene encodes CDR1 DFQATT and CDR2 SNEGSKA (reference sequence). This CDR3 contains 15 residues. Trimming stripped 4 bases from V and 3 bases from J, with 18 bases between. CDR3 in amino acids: CSANGAGREDYGYTF. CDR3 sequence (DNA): TGCAGTGCTAACGGGGCAGGCAGAGAAGACTATGGCTACACCTTC.

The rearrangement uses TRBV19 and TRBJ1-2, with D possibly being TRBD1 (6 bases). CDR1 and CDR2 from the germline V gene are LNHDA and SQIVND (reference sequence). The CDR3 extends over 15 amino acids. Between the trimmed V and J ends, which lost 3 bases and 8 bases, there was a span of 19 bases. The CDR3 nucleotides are TGTGCCAGTAGTATGGTCGCCACAGGGCCCGGGGGCTACACCTTC. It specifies CASSMVATGPGGYTF.

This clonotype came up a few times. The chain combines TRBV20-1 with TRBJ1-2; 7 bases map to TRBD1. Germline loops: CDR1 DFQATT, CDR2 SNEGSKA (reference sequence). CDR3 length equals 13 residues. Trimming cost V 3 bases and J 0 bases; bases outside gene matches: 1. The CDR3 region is CSARTGTNYGYTF. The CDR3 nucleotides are TGCAGTGCTAGGACAGGGACTAACTATGGCTACACCTTC.